This TCR beta chain was found in a study of blood T cell repertoires in COVID-19. The CDR3 extends over 15 amino acids. Trimming removed 0 bases at V and 6 bases at J, with 12 bases between. Germline lookup yields CDR1 MGHRA and CDR2 YSYEKL. This clone was recorded at least ten times. In the original workflow: Nucleated cell number was recorded as an estimate derived from reference gene primer amplification. Generated by immunoSEQ multiplex PCR, the TCRdb table keeps only in-frame clones and is missing some. For V, J and clone size, that table is used; D and trimming come from the DNA. Altogether 250,000 or so clones are present, about four fifths being singletons, with the ten largest covering about 2%.

Source material: peripheral blood. The chain joins TRBV4-1 to TRBJ1-5, with D possibly being TRBD1 (5 bases). This sequence originates from a man younger than 40 who had recovered from COVID-19. CDR3 in amino acids: CASSQDIRGVQPQHF. DNA for the CDR3: TGCGCCAGCAGCCAAGATATAAGGGGCGTTCAGCCCCAGCATTTT.